Listed below are T cell receptor beta chains from one sample, sequenced in a study of shared clonotypes between healthy human individuals. TCRdb's table, derived via immunoSEQ multiplex PCR, lists solely in-frame clones and lacks some. The sample shows 1.5 million to 2.5 million clones, about 95% of them seen only once. The material sequenced was naive CD8+ T cells sorted from blood. The receptors here all came from a man aged 18 to 30 in good health. CDR3s include the opening cysteine and the closing phenylalanine or tryptophan. Clone size is shown for a subset of rows, as once, few, many or a class of expanded clone.

. TRBJ2-7 TRBV7-6 CASSLGGKFEQYF
. TRBJ2-7 TRBV28 CASSLYPEGWQYF
. TRBJ1-1 TRBV10-1 CASSEFQGLGGRTEAFF
once TRBJ2-1 TRBV4-3 CASSQDKGLAGTNEQFF
. TRBJ2-1 TRBV30 CAFDLLGFYNEQFF
. TRBJ2-1 TRBV6-6 CASSYVFEDNEQFF
. TRBJ1-1 TRBV30 CAWRENTEAFF
. TRBJ2-3 TRBV2 CASEEGGGTDTQYF
. TRBJ1-1 TRBV6-1 CASSEARGQGVTEAFF
. TRBJ1-2 TRBV14 CASSQEEGAWYGYTF
once TRBJ1-1 TRBV28 CATTWRSDTEAFF
. TRBJ1-2 TRBV30 CAWTPMGTLRGYTF
. TRBJ2-7 TRBV20-1 CSAPKGGEQYF
. TRBJ1-2 TRBV29-1 CSVAGGQGNYGYTF
. TRBJ2-1 TRBV27 CASSSTGSNEQFF
. TRBJ2-2 TRBV7-8 CASIEDERSNTGELFF
. TRBJ1-6 TRBV5-1 CASSPARQGANNSPLHF
. TRBJ2-7 TRBV5-6 CASSLRRYEQYF
. TRBJ2-5 TRBV9 CASSVATGASGRQETQYF
. TRBJ1-1 TRBV7-9 CASSPPLDTEMNTEAFF
. TRBJ1-1 TRBV11-2 CASSLTGGLNTEAFF
. TRBJ2-2 TRBV5-6 CASSIGLTGELFF
. TRBJ2-4 TRBV6-4 CASNRLAKNIQYF
. TRBJ2-3 TRBV6-5 CASRGTSGSTDTQYF
. TRBJ2-1 TRBV6-5 CASSGGIGDEQFF
once TRBJ1-3 TRBV2 CASSPHTSGNTIYF
. TRBJ1-2 TRBV10-1 CASSEPETGDYGYTF
. TRBJ2-2 TRBV7-8 CASSFPLAGGNPGELFF
. TRBJ2-3 TRBV7-2 CASSLTGDTQYF
. TRBJ2-1 TRBV6-5 CASSYFSGTYNEQFF
. TRBJ2-7 TRBV5-1 CASSFGNSYEQYF
. TRBJ2-7 TRBV5-6 CASSGTGATLGQYF
. TRBJ2-1 TRBV30 CAWRLAGFDEQFF
. TRBJ2-1 TRBV6-5 CASSYSGGVPYNEQFF
once TRBJ1-5 TRBV9 CASSVGPGNQPQHF
. TRBJ2-7 TRBV14 CASSHQQPISYEQYF
. TRBJ2-5 TRBV10-3 CAISDSPEETQYF
. TRBJ1-6 TRBV7-6 CASSLGDSNSPLHF
. TRBJ2-3 TRBV9 CASSVDAGDVMIHTQYF
. TRBJ2-1 TRBV11-2 CASSLELVKQFF
. TRBJ2-7 TRBV7-9 CASSPGGRYYEQYF
. TRBJ1-1 TRBV7-9 CASSLDYATEAFF
. TRBJ2-7 TRBV5-6 CASSPVRGEFHYEQYF
. TRBJ2-7 TRBV4-1 CASSHRGGTGPDEQYF
. TRBJ2-7 TRBV13 CASSPDSSGEQYF
. TRBJ1-5 TRBV29-1 CSAAFLGGHLNQPQHF
. TRBJ2-7 TRBV11-2 CASSDLFLGQEGYEQYF
. TRBJ1-1 TRBV7-9 CAGTPPYGAEAFF
. TRBJ2-7 TRBV27 CASSSRPGTRDHEQYF
. TRBJ1-1 TRBV19 CASSISGGNTEAFF